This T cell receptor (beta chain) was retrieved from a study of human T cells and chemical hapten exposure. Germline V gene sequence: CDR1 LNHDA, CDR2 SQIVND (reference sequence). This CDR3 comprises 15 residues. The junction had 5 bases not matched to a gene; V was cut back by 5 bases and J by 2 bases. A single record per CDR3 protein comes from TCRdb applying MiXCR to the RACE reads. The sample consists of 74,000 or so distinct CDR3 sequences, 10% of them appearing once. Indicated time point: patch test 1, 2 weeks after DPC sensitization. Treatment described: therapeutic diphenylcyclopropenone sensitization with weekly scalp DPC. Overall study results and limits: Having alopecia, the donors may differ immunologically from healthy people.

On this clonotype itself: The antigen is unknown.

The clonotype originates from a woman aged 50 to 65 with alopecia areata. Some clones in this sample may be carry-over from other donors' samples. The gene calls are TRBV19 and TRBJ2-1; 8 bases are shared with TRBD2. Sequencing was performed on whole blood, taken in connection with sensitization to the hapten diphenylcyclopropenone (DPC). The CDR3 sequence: CASSSGLEAYNEQFF. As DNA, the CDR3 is TGTGCCAGTAGTTCGGGACTAGAAGCCTACAATGAGCAGTTCTTC.